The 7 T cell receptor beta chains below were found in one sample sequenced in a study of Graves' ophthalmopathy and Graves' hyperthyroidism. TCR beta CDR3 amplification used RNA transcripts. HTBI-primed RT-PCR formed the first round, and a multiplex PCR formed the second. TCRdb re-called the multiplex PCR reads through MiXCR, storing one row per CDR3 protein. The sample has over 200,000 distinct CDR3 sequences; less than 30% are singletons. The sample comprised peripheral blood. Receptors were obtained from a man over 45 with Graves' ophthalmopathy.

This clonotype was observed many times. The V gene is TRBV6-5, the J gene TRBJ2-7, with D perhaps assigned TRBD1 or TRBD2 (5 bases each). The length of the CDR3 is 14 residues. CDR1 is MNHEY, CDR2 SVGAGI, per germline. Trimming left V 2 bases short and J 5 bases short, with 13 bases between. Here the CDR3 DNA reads TGTGCCAGCAGTTACGGGGGAATTTGGAACGAGCAGTACTTC. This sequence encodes CASSYGGIWNEQYF.

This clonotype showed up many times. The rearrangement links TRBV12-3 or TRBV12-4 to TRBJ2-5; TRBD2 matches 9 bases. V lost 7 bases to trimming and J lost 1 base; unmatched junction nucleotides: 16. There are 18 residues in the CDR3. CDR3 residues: CASKPGVAGDGFQETQYF. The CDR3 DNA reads TGTGCCAGCAAACCTGGGGTAGCGGGGGACGGGTTCCAAGAGACCCAGTACTTC.

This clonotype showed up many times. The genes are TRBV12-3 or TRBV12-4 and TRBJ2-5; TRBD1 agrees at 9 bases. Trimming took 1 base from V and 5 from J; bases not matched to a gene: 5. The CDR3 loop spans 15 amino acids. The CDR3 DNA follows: TGTGCCAGCAGTTTAGGGACAGGGGCCGGGGAGACCCAGTACTTC. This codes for CASSLGTGAGETQYF.

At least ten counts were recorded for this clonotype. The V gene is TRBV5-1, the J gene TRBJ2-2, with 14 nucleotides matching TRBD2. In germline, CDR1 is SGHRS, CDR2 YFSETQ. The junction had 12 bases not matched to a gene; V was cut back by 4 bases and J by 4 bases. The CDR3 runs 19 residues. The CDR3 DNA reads TGCGCCAGCAGCCCTGGACTAGCGGGAGGCTCGGGGACCACCGGGGAGCTGTTTTTT. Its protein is CASSPGLAGGSGTTGELFF.

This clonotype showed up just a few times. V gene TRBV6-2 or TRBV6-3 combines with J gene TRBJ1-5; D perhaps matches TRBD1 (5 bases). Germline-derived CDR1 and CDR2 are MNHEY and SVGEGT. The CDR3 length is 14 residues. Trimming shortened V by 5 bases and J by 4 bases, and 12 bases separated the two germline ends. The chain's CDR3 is CASSHGTENQPQHF. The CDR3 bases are TGTGCCAGCAGTCACGGGACGGAGAATCAGCCCCAGCATTTT.

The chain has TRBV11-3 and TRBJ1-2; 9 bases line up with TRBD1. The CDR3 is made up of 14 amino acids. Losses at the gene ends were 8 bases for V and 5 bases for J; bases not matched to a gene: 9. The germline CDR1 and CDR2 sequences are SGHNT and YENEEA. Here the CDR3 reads CASRGDRVSYGYTF. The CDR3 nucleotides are TGTGCCAGCCGGGGGGACAGGGTTTCGTATGGCTACACCTTC.

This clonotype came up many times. CDR3 loop: CASSIVGVGDYGYTF. CDR3 in DNA: TGTGCCAGTAGTATTGTCGGGGTCGGAGACTATGGCTACACCTTC. The chain combines TRBV19 with TRBJ1-2; D is unclear. CDR1 is LNHDA, CDR2 SQIVND, per germline (reference sequence). V lost 3 bases to trimming and J lost 3 bases, with 14 bases between them. The CDR3 runs 15 residues.